This T cell receptor beta chain appears in the sequencing data of a study of CD8+CD57+ T cells in acquired aplastic anemia. Study background: Isolated CD4+ and CD8+ cells, once sorted, yielded DNA averaging around 3 ug.

The study's findings and limits: The study identified more than 25 CD8+ CDR3 sequences shared by patients and controls. Patients and controls were not found to differ significantly in CD8+ Simpson's diversity.

This clonotype was counted at least ten times. Its antigen is still unknown. Using genomic DNA as the template, TCR beta VDJ and CDR3 profiling was carried out. Using its own MiXCR run on the reads, TCRdb lists one record per CDR3 protein. The sample includes fewer than 250,000 distinct CDR3 sequences, 40% to 60% seen only once; the top ten take approximately 20%. All sequencing subjects had displayed CD8+CD57+ cell expansion on flow cytometry. A severe acquired aplastic anemia diagnosis applied to all patients. With 8 bases removed from V and 0 bases from J, the gap between germline ends came to 11 bases. The CDR3 spans 13 residues. Per germline, CDR1 SGHDT and CDR2 YYEEEE.

This TCR was sampled from a human donor with aplastic anemia. The J gene is TRBJ1-1, the V gene TRBV5-6; D is uncertain. The sequenced sample consisted of sorted CD4+, CD8+, or CD8+CD57+ T cells (not recorded which) from PBMCs. CDR3 coding DNA: TGTGCCAGTAGTACCGTAATGAACACTGAAGCTTTCTTT. Its protein product is CASSTVMNTEAFF.